The 15 T cell receptor beta chains below come from one sample, sequenced in a study of blood T cells in healthy people across ages. A second about 6 to 12 cycle PCR used barcoded and J-beta primers. TCRdb re-analysed the 5' RACE reads in MiXCR, keeping a single row per CDR3 protein. Of hundreds of thousands of distinct CDR3 sequences listed, about 28% are singletons. Material: blood. The receptors originated from a woman of 80 years or more in good health.

V usage is TRBV11-1 and J usage is TRBJ1-2; TRBD1 might be the D (6 bases). Deletions cut 5 bases from V and 3 bases from J, with 10 bases between. In germline, CDR1 is SGHAT, CDR2 FQDESV (reference sequence). The CDR3 has 13 residues. The CDR3: CASSPRGYYGYTF. CDR3 in DNA: TGTGCCAGCAGCCCCAGGGGATACTATGGCTACACCTTC. The full variable domain, rest sourced from reference TRBV11-1 and TRBJ1-2, is EAEVAQSPRYKITEKSQAVAFWCDPISGHATLYWYRQILGQGPELLVQFQDESVVDDSQLPKDRFSAERLKGVDSTLKIQPAELGDSAMYLCASSPRGYYGYTFGSGTRLTVV.

This clonotype was counted many times. The chain employs TRBV21-1 and TRBJ2-4; the tabulated D call, TRBD1, remains unverified against the DNA. TRBV21-1 is classified as a pseudogene. CDR3 length: 20 amino acids. CDR3 residues: CASSSPGSRQGALAKNIQYF. CDR3 coding DNA: TGTGCCAGCAGCTCCCCCGGTTCCAGACAGGGGGCCTTAGCCAAAAACATTCAGTACTTC.

This clonotype was detected only a few times. J is TRBJ2-2 and V is TRBV12-3 or TRBV12-4; no clear D. The CDR3 is 16 residues long. V was cut by 6 bases and J by 0 bases, with 14 bases left in between. Written as DNA, the CDR3 is TGTGCCAGCAGCCGCGACACCATTTCGAACACCGGGGAGCTGTTTTTT. It codes for CASSRDTISNTGELFF.

The chain links TRBV29-1 to TRBJ2-7; D call uncertain. This CDR3 contains 14 residues. V was cut by 0 bases and J by 0 bases, with 9 bases left in between. From germline, CDR1 is SQVTM and CDR2 ANQGSEA. Here the CDR3 reads CSVEDSLSSYEQYF. CDR3 nucleotides: TGCAGCGTTGAAGATTCTCTGAGCTCCTACGAGCAGTACTTC.

This clonotype appeared many times. This rearrangement joins TRBV10-2 to TRBJ1-4; D ambiguous. The germline V gene encodes CDR1 WSHSY and CDR2 SAAADI. Deletions cut 11 bases from V and 2 bases from J, with 15 bases between. There are 14 residues in the CDR3. CDR3 DNA: TGCGCCGGGCCTCTCCGGAAGACTAATGAAAAACTGTTTTTT. Translated, it gives CAGPLRKTNEKLFF.

The chain links TRBV20-1 to TRBJ2-3; D is perhaps TRBD2 (7 bases). Looked up from germline, CDR1 is DFQATT and CDR2 is SNEGSKA (reference sequence). V dropped 0 bases and J dropped 5 bases, with 15 bases sitting between them. This CDR3 contains 15 residues. CDR3 bases: TGCAGTGCTAGAGAGGGGGGGGGCAGAGTAGATACGCAGTATTTT. This gives the protein CSAREGGGRVDTQYF.

J is TRBJ1-1 and V is TRBV6-5, with TRBD1 as a possible D gene (5 bases). This CDR3 is 14 amino acids long. CDR1 MNHEY and CDR2 SVGAGI come from the germline V gene. Trimming left V 8 bases short and J 1 base short, with 14 bases between. The CDR3: CASRGAGWNTEAFF. The DNA of the CDR3 is TGTGCCAGCCGTGGGGCAGGGTGGAACACTGAAGCTTTCTTT.

This chain uses TRBV2 with TRBJ2-5, with 7 positions matching TRBD2. The V segment lost 8 bases and the J segment 4 bases; nucleotides outside the gene matches: 7. Germline CDR1 reads SNHLY; CDR2 reads FYNNEI. This CDR3 is built from 13 residues. The CDR3 coding sequence is TGTGCCAGCGCTACGGGAGGTGGAGAGACCCAGTACTTC. This translates into CASATGGGETQYF.

This clonotype was counted many times. This chain's CDR3 is CSVVVTETQYF. CDR3 coding DNA: TGCAGCGTTGTGGTCACGGAGACCCAGTACTTC. The chain carries TRBV29-1 and TRBJ2-5; D unresolved. Per the germline V gene, CDR1 is SQVTM and CDR2 is ANQGSEA. The CDR3 extends over 11 amino acids. Deletions cut 4 bases from V and 5 bases from J, with 8 bases between.

Ten or more counts support this clonotype. The gene calls are TRBV3-1 and TRBJ1-2, with D possibly TRBD1 on 5 matching bases. Trimming took 5 bases from V and 4 from J, leaving 17 bases between them. Germline assignment: CDR1 LGHDT and CDR2 YNNKEL (reference sequence). The CDR3 spans 15 residues. The CDR3 DNA reads as TGTGCCAGCAGCTCGACACTCGGGGGTCCCTATGGCTACACCTTC. Translating it yields CASSSTLGGPYGYTF.

The rearrangement links TRBV20-1 to TRBJ2-3; a possible D gene is TRBD2 (5 bases). The CDR3 loop spans 15 amino acids. Between the trimmed V and J ends, which lost 3 bases and 2 bases, there was a span of 15 bases. CDR1 and CDR2 (germline): DFQATT, SNEGSKA (reference sequence). The CDR3 loop reads CSARGQSGVTDTQYF. CDR3 DNA sequence: TGCAGTGCTAGGGGCCAGAGCGGAGTCACAGATACGCAGTATTTT.

This clonotype occurred a few times. The CDR3 reads CASSPSETYTGELFF. CDR3 DNA: TGTGCCAGCTCACCGTCAGAAACATACACCGGGGAGCTGTTTTTT. The chain joins TRBV18 to TRBJ2-2; the D is unclear. The V gene lost 3 bases and the J gene lost 3 bases, with 11 bases spanning the gap. CDR1 KGHSH and CDR2 LQKENI come from the germline V gene. The CDR3 covers 15 residues.

Comments on this clonotype: A much larger clone differs from this one at a single base, so this may be a read error. Written as DNA, the CDR3 is TGTGCCAGCAGTCCTAATAGCGGGGGCTCGATGGAGACCCAGTTCTTC. Its protein product is CASSPNSGGSMETQFF. This chain uses TRBV6-5 with TRBJ2-5; 9 bases fit TRBD2. Judging by the DNA end, TRBJ2-1 fits better; the J call may be wrong. This CDR3 has 16 amino acids. The germline gives CDR1 MNHEY, CDR2 SVGAGI.

The sample holds many counts of this clonotype. The genes are TRBV30 and TRBJ2-7; 8 bases fit TRBD1. Germline V CDR1 and CDR2: GTSNPN, SVGIG (reference sequence). The CDR3 spans 13 residues. V lost 4 bases, J lost 2 bases, and 4 bases stayed unmatched. CDR3 sequence reads: CAWMIQGAYEQYF. In nucleotides, the CDR3 is TGTGCCTGGATGATACAGGGGGCCTACGAGCAGTACTTC.

This clonotype was seen only a few times. The V call is TRBV7-9, the J call TRBJ1-3, with D unresolved. Germline CDR1 is SEHNR and CDR2 is FQNEAQ (reference sequence). CDR3 length: 15 residues. V was clipped by 5 bases and J by 4 bases, with 15 bases between them. The CDR3 DNA is TGTGCCAGCAGCCGTTCGGGCCTAGCCGGAAACACCATATATTTT. Translated, it gives CASSRSGLAGNTIYF.